This TCR beta chain was profiled in a study of shared clonotypes between healthy human individuals. Each subset's genomic DNA was shared equally among a number of immunoSEQ plates. The repertoire was sequenced with immunoSEQ multiplex PCR; TCRdb's copy has only in-frame clones and lacks some. The sample shows roughly 2.5 million clones, around nine tenths of them seen only once. V shed 3 bases, J shed 2 bases, and the junction held 6 bases outside the gene matches. Germline loops: CDR1 MNHNS, CDR2 SASEGT. This CDR3 region has 16 residues. Study donors comprised healthy, HIV-negative adults devoid of recent acute infection or vaccination.

J is TRBJ1-5 and V is TRBV6-1, with 8 bases that match TRBD1. This TCR derives from a man in his late teens or twenties in good health. Material for sequencing was naive CD4+ T cells sorted from blood. The subset was: CD45RA+ positively selected. CDR3 coding DNA: TGTGCCAGCAGTGACGGACAGGGACGAGGCAATCAGCCCCAGCATTTT. Amino acids: CASSDGQGRGNQPQHF.